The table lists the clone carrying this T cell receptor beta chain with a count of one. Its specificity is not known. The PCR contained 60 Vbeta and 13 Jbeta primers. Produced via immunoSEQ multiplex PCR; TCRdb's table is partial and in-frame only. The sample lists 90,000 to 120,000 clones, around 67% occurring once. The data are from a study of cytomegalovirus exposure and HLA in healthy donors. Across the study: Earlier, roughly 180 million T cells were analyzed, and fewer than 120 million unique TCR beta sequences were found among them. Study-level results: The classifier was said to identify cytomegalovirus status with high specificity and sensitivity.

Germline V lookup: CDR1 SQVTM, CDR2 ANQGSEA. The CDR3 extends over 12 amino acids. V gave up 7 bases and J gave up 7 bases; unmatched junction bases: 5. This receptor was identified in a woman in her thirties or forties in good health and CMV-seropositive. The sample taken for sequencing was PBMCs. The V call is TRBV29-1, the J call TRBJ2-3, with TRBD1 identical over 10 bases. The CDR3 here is CSAETGGNTQYF. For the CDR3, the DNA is TGCAGCGCGGAGACAGGGGGCAATACGCAGTATTTT.